This T cell receptor (beta chain) stems from a study of blood T cell repertoires in COVID-19. For the study at large: From T cells, B-cell-depleted T cells, or PBMCs came the material, which was cDNA or gDNA.

Assay: immunoSEQ multiplex PCR; the TCRdb copy retains only in-frame clones and omits some. The sample holds 300,000 to 350,000 clones, around nine tenths seen once. Germline trimming cut 8 bases from V and 6 bases from J; bases unmatched to any gene: 11. Germline V gives CDR1 MDHEN, CDR2 SYDVKM. The CDR3 is 16 amino acids. The rearrangement joins TRBV28 to TRBJ1-4, with 11 bases matching TRBD1. The sample comprised peripheral blood. This receptor was obtained from a woman younger than 30 who had recovered from COVID-19. CDR3 in DNA: TGTGCCAGCTGGGACAGGGGGTTGGGAGGCGATGAAAAACTGTTTTTT. Its protein is CASWDRGLGGDEKLFF.